This section outlines one T cell receptor (beta chain) sequence together with its context. The repertoire was sequenced with immunoSEQ multiplex PCR; TCRdb's copy has only in-frame clones and lacks some. The repertoire has about 270,000 clones, 65% to 90% of them found once; the top ten carry under 3%. This sample was included in a study of blood T cell repertoires in COVID-19. What was sequenced was peripheral blood. The sequence was collected from a woman between 55 and 75 years old with active or convalescent COVID-19.

In DNA form, the CDR3 reads TGTGCCAGCAGCCGGCGGGGGGCTAGCGGTAACACCGGGGAGCTGTTTTTT. Encoded protein: CASSRRGASGNTGELFF. The chain joins TRBV11-2 to TRBJ2-2; 8 nucleotides agree with TRBD2. V was clipped by 5 bases and J by 2 bases; unmatched bases: 10. The CDR3 has 17 amino acids. CDR1 and CDR2 (germline): SGHAT, FQNNGV.